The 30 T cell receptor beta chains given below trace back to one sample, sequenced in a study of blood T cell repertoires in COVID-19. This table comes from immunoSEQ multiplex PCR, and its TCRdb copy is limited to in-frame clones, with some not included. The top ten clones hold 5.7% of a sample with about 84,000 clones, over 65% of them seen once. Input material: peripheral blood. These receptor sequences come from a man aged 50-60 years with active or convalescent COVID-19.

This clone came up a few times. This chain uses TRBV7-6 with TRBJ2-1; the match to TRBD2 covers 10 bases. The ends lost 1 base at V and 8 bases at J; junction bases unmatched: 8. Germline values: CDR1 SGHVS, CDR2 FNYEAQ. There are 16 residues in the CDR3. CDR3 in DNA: TGTGCCAGCAGCTTAGGGGGACTAGCGATGTCCGATGAGCAGTTCTTC. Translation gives CASSLGGLAMSDEQFF.

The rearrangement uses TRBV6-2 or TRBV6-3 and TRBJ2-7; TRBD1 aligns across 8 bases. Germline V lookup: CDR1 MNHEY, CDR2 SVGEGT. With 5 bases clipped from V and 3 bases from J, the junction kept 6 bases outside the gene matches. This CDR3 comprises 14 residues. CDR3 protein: CASSTRDRFYEQYF. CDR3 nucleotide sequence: TGTGCCAGCAGTACCCGGGACAGGTTCTACGAGCAGTACTTC.

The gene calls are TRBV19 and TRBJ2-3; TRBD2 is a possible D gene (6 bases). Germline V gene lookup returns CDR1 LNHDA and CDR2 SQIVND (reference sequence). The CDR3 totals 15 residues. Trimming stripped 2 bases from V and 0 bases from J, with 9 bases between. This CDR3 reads CASSIRGLSTDTQYF. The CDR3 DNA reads TGTGCCAGTAGTATACGGGGACTGAGCACAGATACGCAGTATTTT.

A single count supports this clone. Here the CDR3 DNA reads TGTGCCATCAGTGAAGGGGGACAAAACTACGAGCAGTACTTC. Its translation is CAISEGGQNYEQYF. The chain links TRBV10-3 to TRBJ2-7, with D possibly TRBD1 on 6 matching bases. V lost 3 bases and J lost 3, with 12 bases in between. Germline V CDR1 and CDR2: ENHRY, SYGVKD. The length of the CDR3 is 14 residues.

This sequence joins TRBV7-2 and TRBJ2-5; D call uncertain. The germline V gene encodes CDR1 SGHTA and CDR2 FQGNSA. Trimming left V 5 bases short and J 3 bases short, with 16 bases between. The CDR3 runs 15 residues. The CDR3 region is CASSPWLASKETQYF. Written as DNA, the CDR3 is TGTGCCAGCAGCCCCTGGCTGGCTAGTAAAGAGACCCAGTACTTC. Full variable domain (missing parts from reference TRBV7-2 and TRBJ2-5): GAGVSQSPSNKVTEKGKDVELRCDPISGHTALYWYRQSLGQGLEFLIYFQGNSAPDKSGLPSDRFSAERTGGSVSTLTIQRTQQEDSAVYLCASSPWLASKETQYFGPGTRLLVL.

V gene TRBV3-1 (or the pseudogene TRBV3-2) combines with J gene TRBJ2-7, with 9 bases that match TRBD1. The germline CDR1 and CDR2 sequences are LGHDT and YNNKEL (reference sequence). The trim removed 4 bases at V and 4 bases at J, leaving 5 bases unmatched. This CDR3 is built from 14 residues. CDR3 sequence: CASSRTGGTYEQYF. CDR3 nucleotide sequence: TGTGCCAGCAGCCGAACAGGGGGCACTTACGAGCAGTACTTC.

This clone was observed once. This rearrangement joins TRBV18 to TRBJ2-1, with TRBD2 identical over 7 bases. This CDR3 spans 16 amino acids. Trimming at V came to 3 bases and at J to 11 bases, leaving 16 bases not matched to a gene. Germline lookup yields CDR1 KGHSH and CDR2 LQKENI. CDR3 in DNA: TGTGCCAGCTCACCGTTCGGGGAACTAGTAGGGACTAAGCAGTTCTTC. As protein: CASSPFGELVGTKQFF.

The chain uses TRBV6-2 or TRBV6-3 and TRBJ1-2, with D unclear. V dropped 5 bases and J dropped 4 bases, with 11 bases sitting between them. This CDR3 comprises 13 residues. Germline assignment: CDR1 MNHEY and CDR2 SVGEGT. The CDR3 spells CASSRGPLYGYTF. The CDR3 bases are TGTGCCAGCAGTCGCGGTCCGCTCTATGGCTACACCTTC.

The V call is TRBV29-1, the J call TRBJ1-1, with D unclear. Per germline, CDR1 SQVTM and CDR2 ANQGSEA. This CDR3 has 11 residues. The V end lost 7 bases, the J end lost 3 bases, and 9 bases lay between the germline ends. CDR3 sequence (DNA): TGCAGCGCGTCACCGGACACTGAAGCTTTCTTT. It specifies CSASPDTEAFF.

CDR3 DNA sequence: TGTGCCAGCAGGCTTGGGGGCGGACAGGCGAATGGCTACACCTTC. This translates into CASRLGGGQANGYTF. The rearrangement joins TRBV3-1 (or the pseudogene TRBV3-2) to TRBJ1-2; 7 bases line up with TRBD1. The V and J ends lost 6 bases and 6 bases, in that order; junction bases with no gene match: 13. The germline gives CDR1 LGHDT, CDR2 YNNKEL (reference sequence). The CDR3 is 15 residues long.

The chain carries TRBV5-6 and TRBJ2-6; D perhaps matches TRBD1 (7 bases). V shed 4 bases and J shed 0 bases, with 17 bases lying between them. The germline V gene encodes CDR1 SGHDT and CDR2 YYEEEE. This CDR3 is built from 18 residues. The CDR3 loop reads CASSGGTARYSGANVLTF. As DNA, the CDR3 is TGTGCCAGCAGCGGGGGGACAGCACGATACTCTGGGGCCAACGTCCTGACTTTC.

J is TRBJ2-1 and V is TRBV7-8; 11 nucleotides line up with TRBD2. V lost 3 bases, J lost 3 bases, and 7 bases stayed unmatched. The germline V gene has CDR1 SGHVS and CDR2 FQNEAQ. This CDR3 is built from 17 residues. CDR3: CASSFGLAGGSYNEQFF. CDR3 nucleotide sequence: TGTGCCAGCAGCTTCGGGCTAGCGGGGGGCAGCTACAATGAGCAGTTCTTC.

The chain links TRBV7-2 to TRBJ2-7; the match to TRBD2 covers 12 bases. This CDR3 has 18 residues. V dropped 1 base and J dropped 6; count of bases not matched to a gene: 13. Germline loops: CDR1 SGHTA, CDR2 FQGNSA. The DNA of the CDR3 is TGTGCCAGCAGCTTAGGGTCCATCCTAGCGGGGGGGCCGGGCGAGCAGTACTTC. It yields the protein CASSLGSILAGGPGEQYF.

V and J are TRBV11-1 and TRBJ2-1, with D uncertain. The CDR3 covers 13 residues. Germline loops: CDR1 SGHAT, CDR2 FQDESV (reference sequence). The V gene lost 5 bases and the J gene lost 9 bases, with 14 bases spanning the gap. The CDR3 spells CASSPLLVVEQFF. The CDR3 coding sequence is TGTGCCAGCAGCCCCCTTCTTGTCGTTGAGCAGTTCTTC.

The CDR3 nucleotides are TGTGCCAGTAGTATGGGGCAGTTAACCTTGGCTGGAAACACCATATATTTT. It is translated as CASSMGQLTLAGNTIYF. V usage is TRBV19 and J usage is TRBJ1-3; tentatively, D is TRBD1 (5 bases). Trimming pared 3 bases from V and 2 bases from J, leaving 17 bases between. CDR1 and CDR2 from the germline V gene are LNHDA and SQIVND (reference sequence). The CDR3 has 17 amino acids.

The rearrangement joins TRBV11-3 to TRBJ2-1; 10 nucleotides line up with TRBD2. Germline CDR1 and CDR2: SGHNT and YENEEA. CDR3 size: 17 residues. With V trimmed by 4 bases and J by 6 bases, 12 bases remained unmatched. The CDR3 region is CASSSDSRASGGNEQFF. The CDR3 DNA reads TGTGCCAGCAGCTCCGACTCCCGGGCTAGCGGGGGCAATGAGCAGTTCTTC. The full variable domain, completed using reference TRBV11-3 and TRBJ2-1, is EAGVVQSPRYKIIEKKQPVAFWCNPISGHNTLYWYLQNLGQGPELLIRYENEEAVDDSQLPKDRFSAERLKGVDSTLKIQPAELGDSAVYLCASSSDSRASGGNEQFFGPGTRLTVL.

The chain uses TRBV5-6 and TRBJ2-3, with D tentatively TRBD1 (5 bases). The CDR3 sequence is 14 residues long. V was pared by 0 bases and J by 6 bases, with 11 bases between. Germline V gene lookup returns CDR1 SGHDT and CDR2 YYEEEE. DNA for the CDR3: TGTGCCAGCAGCTTGGGACAGCCAGGGGATACGCAGTATTTT. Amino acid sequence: CASSLGQPGDTQYF.

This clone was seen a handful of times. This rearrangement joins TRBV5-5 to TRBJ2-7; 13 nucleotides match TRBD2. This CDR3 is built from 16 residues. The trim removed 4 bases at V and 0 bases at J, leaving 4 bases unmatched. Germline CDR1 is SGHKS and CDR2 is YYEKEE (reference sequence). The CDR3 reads CASSPGLAGSSYEQYF. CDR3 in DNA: TGTGCCAGCAGCCCGGGACTAGCGGGGAGCTCCTACGAGCAGTACTTC.

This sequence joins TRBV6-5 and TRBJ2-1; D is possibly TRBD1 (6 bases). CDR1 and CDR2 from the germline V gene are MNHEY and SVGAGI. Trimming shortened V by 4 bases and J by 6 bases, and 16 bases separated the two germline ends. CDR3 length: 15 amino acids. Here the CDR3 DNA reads TGTGCCAGCAGTTCCAACAGGGTTGGGGGCAATGAGCAGTTCTTC. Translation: CASSSNRVGGNEQFF.

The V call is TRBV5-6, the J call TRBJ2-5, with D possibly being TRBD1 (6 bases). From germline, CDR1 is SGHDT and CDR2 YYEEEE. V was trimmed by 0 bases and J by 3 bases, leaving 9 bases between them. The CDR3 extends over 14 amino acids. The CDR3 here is CASSLGGREETQYF. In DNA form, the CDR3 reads TGTGCCAGCAGCTTGGGGGGGCGTGAAGAGACCCAGTACTTC.

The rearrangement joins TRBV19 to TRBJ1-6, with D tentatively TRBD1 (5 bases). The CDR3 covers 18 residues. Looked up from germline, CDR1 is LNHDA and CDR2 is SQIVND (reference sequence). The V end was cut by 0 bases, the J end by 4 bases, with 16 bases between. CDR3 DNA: TGTGCCAGTAGTATAGATCTCCAGGCCGGGGGGTATAATTCACCCCTCCACTTT. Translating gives CASSIDLQAGGYNSPLHF.

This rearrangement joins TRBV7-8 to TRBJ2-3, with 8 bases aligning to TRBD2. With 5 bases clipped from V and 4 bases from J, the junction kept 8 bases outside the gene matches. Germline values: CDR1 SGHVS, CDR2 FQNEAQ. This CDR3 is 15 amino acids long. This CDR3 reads CASSEAGVGADTQYF. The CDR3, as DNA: TGTGCCAGCAGCGAAGCGGGGGTGGGTGCAGATACGCAGTATTTT.

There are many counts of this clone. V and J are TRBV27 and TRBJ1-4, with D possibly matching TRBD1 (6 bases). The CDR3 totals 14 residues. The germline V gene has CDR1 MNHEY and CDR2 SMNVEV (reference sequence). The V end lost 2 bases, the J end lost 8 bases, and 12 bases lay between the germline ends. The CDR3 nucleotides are TGTGCCAGCAGTTTAGGGCGGGGGGCGGAAAAACTGTTTTTT. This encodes CASSLGRGAEKLFF.

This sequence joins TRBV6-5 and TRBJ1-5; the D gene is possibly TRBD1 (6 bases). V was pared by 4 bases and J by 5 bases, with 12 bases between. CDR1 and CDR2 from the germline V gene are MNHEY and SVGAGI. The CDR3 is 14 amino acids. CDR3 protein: CASSFDRSYQPQHF. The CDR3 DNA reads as TGTGCCAGCAGTTTCGACAGGAGCTATCAGCCCCAGCATTTT.

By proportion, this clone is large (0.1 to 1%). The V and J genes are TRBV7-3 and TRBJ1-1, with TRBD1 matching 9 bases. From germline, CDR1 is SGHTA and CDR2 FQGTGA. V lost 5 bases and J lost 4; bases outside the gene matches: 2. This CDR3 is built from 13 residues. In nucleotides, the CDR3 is TGTGCCAGCAGCCCGACAGGGGGCACTGAAGCTTTCTTT. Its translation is CASSPTGGTEAFF.

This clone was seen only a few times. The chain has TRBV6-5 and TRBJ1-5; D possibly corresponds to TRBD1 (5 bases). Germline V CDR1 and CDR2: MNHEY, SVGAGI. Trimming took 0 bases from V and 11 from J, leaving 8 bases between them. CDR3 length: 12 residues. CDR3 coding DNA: TGTGCCAGCAGTTACTCCGGGGGGACCCAGCATTTT. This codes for CASSYSGGTQHF.

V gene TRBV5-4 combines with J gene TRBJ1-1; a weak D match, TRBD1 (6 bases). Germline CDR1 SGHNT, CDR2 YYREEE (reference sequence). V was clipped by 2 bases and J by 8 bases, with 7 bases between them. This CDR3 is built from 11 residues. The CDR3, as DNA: TGTGCCAGCAGCTTAGGACAGGAAGCTTTCTTT. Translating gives CASSLGQEAFF.

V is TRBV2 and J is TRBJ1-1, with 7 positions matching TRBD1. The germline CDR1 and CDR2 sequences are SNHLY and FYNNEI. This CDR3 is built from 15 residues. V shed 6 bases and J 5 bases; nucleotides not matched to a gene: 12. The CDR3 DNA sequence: TGTGCCAGCAGCCGGGACAGTGGGGCAAAAACTGAAGCTTTCTTT. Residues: CASSRDSGAKTEAFF. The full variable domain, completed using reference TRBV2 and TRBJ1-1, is EPEVTQTPSHQVTQMGQEVILRCVPISNHLYFYWYRQILGQKVEFLVSFYNNEISEKSEIFDDQFSVERPDGSNFTLKIRSTKLEDSAMYFCASSRDSGAKTEAFFGQGTRLTVV.

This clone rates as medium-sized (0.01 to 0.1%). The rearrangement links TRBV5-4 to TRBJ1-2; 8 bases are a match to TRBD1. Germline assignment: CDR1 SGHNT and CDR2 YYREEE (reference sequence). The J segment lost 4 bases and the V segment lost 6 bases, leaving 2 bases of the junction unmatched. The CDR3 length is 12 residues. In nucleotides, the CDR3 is TGTGCCAGCACCACAGGGGGCTATGGCTACACCTTC. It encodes CASTTGGYGYTF.

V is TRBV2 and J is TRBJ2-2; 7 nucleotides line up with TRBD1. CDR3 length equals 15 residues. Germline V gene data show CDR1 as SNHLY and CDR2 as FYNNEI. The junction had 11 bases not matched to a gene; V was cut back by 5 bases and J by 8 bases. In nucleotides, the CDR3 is TGTGCCAGCAGTCCACAGGGGACAAGAATAGGGGAGCTGTTTTTT. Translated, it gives CASSPQGTRIGELFF. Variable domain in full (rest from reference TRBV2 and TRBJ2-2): EPEVTQTPSHQVTQMGQEVILRCVPISNHLYFYWYRQILGQKVEFLVSFYNNEISEKSEIFDDQFSVERPDGSNFTLKIRSTKLEDSAMYFCASSPQGTRIGELFFGEGSRLTVL.